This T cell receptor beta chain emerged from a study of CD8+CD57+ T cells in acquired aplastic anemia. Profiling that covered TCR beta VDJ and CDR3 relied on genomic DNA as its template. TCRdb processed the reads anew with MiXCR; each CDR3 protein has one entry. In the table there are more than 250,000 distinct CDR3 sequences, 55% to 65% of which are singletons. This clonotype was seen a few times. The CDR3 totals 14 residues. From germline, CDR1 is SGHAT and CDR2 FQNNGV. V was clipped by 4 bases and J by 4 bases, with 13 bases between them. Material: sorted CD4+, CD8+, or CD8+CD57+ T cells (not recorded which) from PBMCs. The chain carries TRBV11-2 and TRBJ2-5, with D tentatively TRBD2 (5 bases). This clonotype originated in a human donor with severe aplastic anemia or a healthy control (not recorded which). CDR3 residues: CASSSPSGGETQYF. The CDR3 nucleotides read TGTGCCAGCAGCTCACCCAGCGGAGGAGAGACCCAGTACTTC.